This T cell receptor (beta chain) was documented in a study of a mutant IDH1 vaccine in newly diagnosed glioma. The V gene lost 5 bases and the J gene lost 2 bases, with 7 bases spanning the gap. Germline V gene data show CDR1 as KGHSH and CDR2 as LQKENI. This CDR3 contains 12 residues. Sample time point: week 11, during vaccination. Every vaccination contained 300 ug of the mutant IDH1 20-mer peptide and was paired with topical imiquimod. Worth noting for this clone: Its antigen is undetermined.

Using immunoSEQ multiplex PCR, the repertoire was profiled, and TCRdb retains in-frame clones only, with some absent. The sample contains approximately 110,000 clones, 90% of which appear only once. The input for sequencing was PBMCs, taken from a glioma patient whose treatment included an IDH1 peptide vaccine. The chain combines TRBV18 with TRBJ2-7, with D hard to call. The TCR sequence derives from a woman between 45 and 65 years old with glioma. CDR3 loop: CASSRSPYEQYF. CDR3 bases: TGTGCCAGCTCAAGGAGCCCCTACGAGCAGTACTTC.